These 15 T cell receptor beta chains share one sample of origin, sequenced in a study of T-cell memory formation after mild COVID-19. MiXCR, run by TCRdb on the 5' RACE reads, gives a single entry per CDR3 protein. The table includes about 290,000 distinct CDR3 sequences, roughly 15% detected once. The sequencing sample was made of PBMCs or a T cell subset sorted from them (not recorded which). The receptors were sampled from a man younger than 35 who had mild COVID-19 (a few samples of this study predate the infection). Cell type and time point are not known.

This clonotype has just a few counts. The CDR3 loop reads CASSPMDALEAFF. The CDR3, as DNA: TGTGCCAGCTCACCCATGGACGCGTTGGAAGCTTTCTTT. The chain recombines TRBV18 with TRBJ1-1; D ambiguous. The CDR3 runs 13 residues. The V end was cut by 3 bases, the J end by 8 bases, with 13 bases between. In germline, CDR1 is KGHSH, CDR2 LQKENI.

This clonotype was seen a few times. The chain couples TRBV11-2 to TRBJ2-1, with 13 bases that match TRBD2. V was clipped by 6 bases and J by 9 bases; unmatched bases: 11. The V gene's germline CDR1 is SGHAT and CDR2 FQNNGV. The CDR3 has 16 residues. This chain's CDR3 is CASRPTSGGSWGEQFF. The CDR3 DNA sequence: TGTGCCAGCAGACCGACTAGCGGGGGGAGTTGGGGTGAGCAGTTCTTC.

The CDR3 reads CASSSSGSLNEKLFF. In DNA form, the CDR3 reads TGTGCCAGCAGTTCATCGGGGAGCCTTAATGAAAAACTGTTTTTT. The chain uses TRBV6-5 and TRBJ1-4; D unresolved. The CDR3 covers 15 residues. CDR1 and CDR2 from the germline V gene are MNHEY and SVGAGI. The V gene lost 4 bases and the J gene lost 4 bases, with 13 bases spanning the gap.

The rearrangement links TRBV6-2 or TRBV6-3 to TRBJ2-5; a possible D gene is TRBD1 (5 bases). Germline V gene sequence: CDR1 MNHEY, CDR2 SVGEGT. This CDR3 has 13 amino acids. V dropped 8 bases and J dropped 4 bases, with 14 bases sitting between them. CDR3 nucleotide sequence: TGTGCCAGCTCGGACATGGAGATAGAGACCCAGTACTTC. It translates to CASSDMEIETQYF.

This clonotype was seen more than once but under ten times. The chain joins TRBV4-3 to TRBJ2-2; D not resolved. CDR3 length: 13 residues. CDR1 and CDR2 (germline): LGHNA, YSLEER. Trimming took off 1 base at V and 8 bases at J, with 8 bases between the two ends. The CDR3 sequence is CASSQGVWGELFF. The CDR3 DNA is TGCGCCAGCAGCCAAGGGGTGTGGGGGGAGCTGTTTTTT.

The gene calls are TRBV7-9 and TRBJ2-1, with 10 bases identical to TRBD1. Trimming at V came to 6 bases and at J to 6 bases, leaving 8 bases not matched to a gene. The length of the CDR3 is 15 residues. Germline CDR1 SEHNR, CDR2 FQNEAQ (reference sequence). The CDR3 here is CASSQTGGRVNEQFF. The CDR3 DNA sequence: TGTGCCAGCAGTCAGACAGGGGGCCGGGTCAATGAGCAGTTCTTC.

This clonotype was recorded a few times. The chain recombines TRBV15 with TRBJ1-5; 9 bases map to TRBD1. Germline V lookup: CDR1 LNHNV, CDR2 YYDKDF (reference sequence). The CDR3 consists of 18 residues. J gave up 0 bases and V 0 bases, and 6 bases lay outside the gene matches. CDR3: CATSRDQRTGDSNQPQHF. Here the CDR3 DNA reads TGTGCCACCAGCAGAGACCAGAGGACAGGGGATAGCAATCAGCCCCAGCATTTT.

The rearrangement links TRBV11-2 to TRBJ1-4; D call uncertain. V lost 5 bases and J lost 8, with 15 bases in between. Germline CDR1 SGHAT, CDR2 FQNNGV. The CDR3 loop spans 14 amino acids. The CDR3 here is CASSLGLGREKLFF. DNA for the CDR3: TGTGCCAGCAGCCTCGGGTTAGGTCGGGAAAAACTGTTTTTT.

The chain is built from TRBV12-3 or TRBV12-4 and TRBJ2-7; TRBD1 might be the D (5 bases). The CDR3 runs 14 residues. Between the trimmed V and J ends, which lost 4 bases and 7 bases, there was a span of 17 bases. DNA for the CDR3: TGTGCCAGCAGTTCTTGGCAGGGCTTGGAGGAGCAGTACTTC. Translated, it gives CASSSWQGLEEQYF.

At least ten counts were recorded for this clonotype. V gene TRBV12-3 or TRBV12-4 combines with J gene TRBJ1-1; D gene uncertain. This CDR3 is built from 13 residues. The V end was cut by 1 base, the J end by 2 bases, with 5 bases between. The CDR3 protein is CASSLVGNTEAFF. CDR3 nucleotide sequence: TGTGCCAGCAGTTTAGTAGGCAACACTGAAGCTTTCTTT.

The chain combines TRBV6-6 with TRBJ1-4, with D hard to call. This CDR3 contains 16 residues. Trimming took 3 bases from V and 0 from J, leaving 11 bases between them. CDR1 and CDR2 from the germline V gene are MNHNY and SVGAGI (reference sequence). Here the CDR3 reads CASSYAVWATNEKLFF. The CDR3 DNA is TGTGCCAGCAGTTATGCGGTCTGGGCAACTAATGAAAAACTGTTTTTT.

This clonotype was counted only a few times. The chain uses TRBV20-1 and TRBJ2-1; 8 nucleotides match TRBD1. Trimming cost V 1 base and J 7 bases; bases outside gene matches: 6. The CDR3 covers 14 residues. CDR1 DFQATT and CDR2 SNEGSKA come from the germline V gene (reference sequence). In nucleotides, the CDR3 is TGCAGTGCTAGAGGGACAGGGTGGGGGAATGAGCAGTTCTTC. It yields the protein CSARGTGWGNEQFF.

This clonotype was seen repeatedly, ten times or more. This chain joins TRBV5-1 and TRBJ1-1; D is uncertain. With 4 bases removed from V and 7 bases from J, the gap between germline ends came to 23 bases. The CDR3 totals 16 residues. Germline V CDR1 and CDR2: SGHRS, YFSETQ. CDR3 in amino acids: CASSPRVSASQDEAFF. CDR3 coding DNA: TGCGCCAGCAGCCCCCGGGTGTCGGCCAGCCAAGATGAAGCTTTCTTT.

The CDR3 sequence: CASGGISQETQYF. DNA of the CDR3: TGTGCCAGCGGTGGAATTTCCCAAGAGACCCAGTACTTC. The rearrangement uses TRBV2 and TRBJ2-5, with unresolved D. Trimming took off 8 bases at V and 1 base at J, with 11 bases between the two ends. Germline-derived CDR1 and CDR2 are SNHLY and FYNNEI. This CDR3 has 13 amino acids.

For the CDR3, the DNA is TGTGCCAGCAGCTCCTATAGGGGCGAGCAGTACTTC. Encoded protein: CASSSYRGEQYF. The J gene is TRBJ2-7, the V gene TRBV7-2; a possible D gene is TRBD1 (5 bases). The CDR3 contains 12 residues. The germline V gene encodes CDR1 SGHTA and CDR2 FQGNSA. The ends were cut back, 4 bases at V and 6 bases at J, with 10 bases in the middle.